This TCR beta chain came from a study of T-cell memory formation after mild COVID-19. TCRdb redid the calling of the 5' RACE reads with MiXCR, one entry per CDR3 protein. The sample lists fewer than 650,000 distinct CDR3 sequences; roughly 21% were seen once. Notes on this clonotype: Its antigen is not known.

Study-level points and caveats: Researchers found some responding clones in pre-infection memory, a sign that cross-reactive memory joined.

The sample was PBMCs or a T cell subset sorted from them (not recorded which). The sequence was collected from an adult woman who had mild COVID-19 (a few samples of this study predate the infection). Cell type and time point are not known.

The CDR3 DNA reads TGTGCCAGCAGCTTTCTAGAGAACACCGGGGAGCTGTTTTTT. Protein: CASSFLENTGELFF. J is TRBJ2-2 and V is TRBV7-7; D uncertain. The length of the CDR3 is 14 residues. Germline V gene lookup returns CDR1 SSHAT and CDR2 FNYEAQ (reference sequence). Trimming cost V 3 bases and J 1 base, with 6 bases left between them.